The next 15 T cell receptor beta chains were all read from a single sample in a study of Graves' ophthalmopathy and Graves' hyperthyroidism. The sequenced template was RNA, covering the TCR beta CDR3 region. RT-PCR was first run with HTBI primers, then multiplex PCR in a second round. One entry per CDR3 protein, called by TCRdb with MiXCR from the multiplex PCR reads. The sample yields 740,000 or so distinct CDR3 sequences, 40% seen once. The specimen was peripheral blood. The receptor source for this set is an adult man with Graves' ophthalmopathy.

This chain connects TRBV20-1 to TRBJ1-4; the match to TRBD1 covers 8 bases. Trimming took 6 bases from V and 8 from J; bases not matched to a gene: 11. The CDR3 sequence is 14 residues long. Germline V gene sequence: CDR1 DFQATT, CDR2 SNEGSKA (reference sequence). The CDR3, as DNA: TGCAGTGCGGAGAGACAGGGGTTAAGGGAAAAACTGTTTTTT. It yields the protein CSAERQGLREKLFF.

The chain combines TRBV7-3 with TRBJ1-1; a weak D match, TRBD1 (6 bases). CDR1 is SGHTA and CDR2 is FQGTGA in the germline V gene. The length of the CDR3 is 14 residues. V was trimmed by 5 bases and J by 1 base, leaving 11 bases between them. CDR3 loop: CASSPGHRNTEAFF. CDR3 nucleotides: TGTGCCAGCAGCCCGGGACACCGGAACACTGAAGCTTTCTTT.

This clonotype was seen only a few times. The V and J genes are TRBV20-1 and TRBJ1-1; D may be TRBD1 (6 bases). V was cut by 5 bases and J by 1 base, with 11 bases left in between. This CDR3 contains 13 residues. Per the germline V gene, CDR1 is DFQATT and CDR2 is SNEGSKA (reference sequence). Here the CDR3 reads CSALQGPNTEAFF. CDR3 coding DNA: TGCAGTGCTTTACAGGGTCCGAACACTGAAGCTTTCTTT.

The CDR3 DNA reads TGTGCCAGCAGTTACTCGGACAACAGGGTCATCTCCTACGAGCAGTACTTC. Translation: CASSYSDNRVISYEQYF. The chain uses TRBV2 and TRBJ2-7, with a possible D match to TRBD1 (6 bases). Germline lookup yields CDR1 SNHLY and CDR2 FYNNEI. The CDR3 is 17 residues long. Trimming removed 5 bases from V and 0 bases from J, with 20 bases in between.

Only a few counts were recorded for this clonotype. The chain carries TRBV11-2 and TRBJ1-2; 10 bases are shared with TRBD1. The CDR3 runs to 17 residues. The germline gives CDR1 SGHAT, CDR2 FQNNGV. The ends lost 5 bases at V and 8 bases at J; junction bases unmatched: 17. CDR3 amino acids: CASSQDRGQMGFLGYTF. Written as DNA, the CDR3 is TGTGCCAGCAGCCAAGACAGGGGGCAAATGGGATTTTTGGGCTACACCTTC.

This clonotype was seen at least ten times. The chain combines TRBV7-8 with TRBJ2-6; possible D gene TRBD1, 6 bases. Germline CDR1 reads SGHVS; CDR2 reads FQNEAQ. Trimming cost V 7 bases and J 2 bases, with 9 bases left between them. The CDR3 contains 14 residues. The CDR3 here is CASTNRAGANVLTF. In DNA, the CDR3 is TGTGCCAGCACTAACAGGGCTGGGGCCAACGTCCTGACTTTC.

The CDR3 DNA follows: TGTGCCAGCAGCTTATCGGGCTGGGACAGGGCCTCTGGGGCCAACGTCCTGACTTTC. Encoded protein: CASSLSGWDRASGANVLTF. The rearrangement links TRBV7-9 to TRBJ2-6; 9 positions match TRBD1. The V and J ends lost 2 bases and 0 bases, in that order; junction bases with no gene match: 8. Germline loops: CDR1 SEHNR, CDR2 FQNEAQ (reference sequence). This CDR3 has 19 amino acids.

This clonotype was counted only a few times. The V gene is TRBV7-9, the J gene TRBJ2-7, with a tentative D call TRBD2 (6 bases). The germline CDR1 and CDR2 sequences are SEHNR and FQNEAQ (reference sequence). Trimming removed 2 bases from V and 1 base from J, with 18 bases in between. This CDR3 comprises 17 residues. The CDR3 DNA sequence: TGTGCCAGCAGCTTAATGCCGACTAGTCTGAGTTCCTACGAGCAGTACTTC. Amino acids: CASSLMPTSLSSYEQYF.

This rearrangement joins TRBV7-9 to TRBJ2-7, with TRBD1 matching over 12 bases. V lost 3 bases, J lost 10 bases, and 10 bases stayed unmatched. CDR3 length equals 15 residues. The V gene's germline CDR1 is SEHNR and CDR2 FQNEAQ (reference sequence). This CDR3 reads CASSLGQGASLLQYF. The CDR3, as DNA: TGTGCCAGCAGCTTGGGACAGGGGGCCTCTCTCCTCCAGTACTTC.

This clonotype was detected only once. The chain has TRBV4-3 and TRBJ1-2; 7 nucleotides agree with TRBD1. Germline values: CDR1 LGHNA, CDR2 YSLEER. The J segment lost 1 base and the V segment lost 1 base, leaving 6 bases of the junction unmatched. CDR3 size: 16 residues. The CDR3 loop is CASSQGGTANNYGYTF. DNA of the CDR3: TGCGCCAGCAGCCAAGGGGGGACAGCTAATAACTATGGCTACACCTTC.

This clonotype has at least ten counts. The chain combines TRBV10-2 with TRBJ1-1; D might be TRBD1 (5 bases). Germline V gene lookup returns CDR1 WSHSY and CDR2 SAAADI. V lost 0 bases, J lost 1 base, and 9 bases lay in between. This CDR3 contains 15 residues. CDR3 DNA sequence: TGCGCCAGCAGTGAGTCGCCAGGGACGAACACTGAAGCTTTCTTT. Translated: CASSESPGTNTEAFF.

This clonotype appeared many times. The chain couples TRBV2 to TRBJ2-7; TRBD2 agrees at 12 bases. Unmatched junction bases numbered 4, after V lost 8 bases and J lost 2 bases. Per germline, CDR1 SNHLY and CDR2 FYNNEI. This CDR3 contains 14 residues. CDR3 loop: CASGTSGQTYEQYF. The CDR3 nucleotides read TGTGCCAGCGGGACTAGCGGGCAAACCTACGAGCAGTACTTC. Supplemented by reference TRBV2 and TRBJ2-7, the full variable domain reads EPEVTQTPSHQVTQMGQEVILRCVPISNHLYFYWYRQILGQKVEFLVSFYNNEISEKSEIFDDQFSVERPDGSNFTLKIRSTKLEDSAMYFCASGTSGQTYEQYFGPGTRLTVT.

This clonotype was counted ten times or more. The chain has TRBV7-9 and TRBJ2-5, with a weak D call TRBD1 (6 bases). CDR1 is SEHNR and CDR2 is FQNEAQ in the germline V gene (reference sequence). Trimming shortened V by 4 bases and J by 0 bases, and 21 bases separated the two germline ends. This CDR3 is built from 18 residues. The CDR3 coding sequence is TGTGCCAGCAGCTCCCAGCCGATAGGACAGATATACCAAGAGACCCAGTACTTC. Its translation is CASSSQPIGQIYQETQYF. Filled out from reference TRBV7-9 and TRBJ2-5, the complete variable domain reads DTGVSQNPRHKITKRGQNVTFRCDPISEHNRLYWYRQTLGQGPEFLTYFQNEAQLEKSRLLSDRFSAERPKGSFSTLEIQRTEQGDSAMYLCASSSQPIGQIYQETQYFGPGTRLLVL.

V is TRBV20-1 and J is TRBJ2-7; no definite D call. Trimming stripped 1 base from V and 3 bases from J, with 10 bases between. The CDR3 is made up of 13 amino acids. Germline CDR1 and CDR2: DFQATT and SNEGSKA (reference sequence). The CDR3, as DNA: TGCAGTGCTAGAGGAATGGTAAACTACGAGCAGTACTTC. Translating gives CSARGMVNYEQYF.

The chain is built from TRBV20-1 and TRBJ2-5; D may be TRBD2 (6 bases). This CDR3 has 16 amino acids. The V gene lost 2 bases and the J gene lost 4 bases, with 20 bases spanning the gap. CDR1 is DFQATT and CDR2 is SNEGSKA in the germline V gene (reference sequence). CDR3 amino acids: CSARFDRPEAGETQYF. CDR3 sequence (DNA): TGCAGTGCTAGATTTGATCGGCCTGAAGCGGGAGAGACCCAGTACTTC.